This T cell receptor beta chain was sequenced during a study of shared clonotypes between healthy human individuals. The protocol was immunoSEQ multiplex PCR, while the TCRdb copy is restricted to in-frame clones and leaves out a portion. The data show about 1 million clones, about 75% seen once. Trimming removed 6 bases at V and 1 base at J, with 9 bases between. CDR1 and CDR2 from the germline V gene are LNHDA and SQIVND (reference sequence). The CDR3 spans 13 residues. This clone was recorded a few times. The sequence came from a young man in good health. Sequenced sample: memory CD4+ T cells sorted from blood. As for subset: CD45RA-negative fraction. The V and J genes are TRBV19 and TRBJ2-5, with D unresolved. Here the CDR3 reads CASSKNFQETQYF. CDR3 coding DNA: TGTGCCAGTAGCAAAAATTTCCAAGAGACCCAGTACTTC. Variable domain in full (rest from reference TRBV19 and TRBJ2-5): DGGITQSPKYLFRKEGQNVTLSCEQNLNHDAMYWYRQDPGQGLRLIYYSQIVNDFQKGDIAEGYSVSREKKESFPLTVTSAQKNPTAFYLCASSKNFQETQYFGPGTRLLVL.